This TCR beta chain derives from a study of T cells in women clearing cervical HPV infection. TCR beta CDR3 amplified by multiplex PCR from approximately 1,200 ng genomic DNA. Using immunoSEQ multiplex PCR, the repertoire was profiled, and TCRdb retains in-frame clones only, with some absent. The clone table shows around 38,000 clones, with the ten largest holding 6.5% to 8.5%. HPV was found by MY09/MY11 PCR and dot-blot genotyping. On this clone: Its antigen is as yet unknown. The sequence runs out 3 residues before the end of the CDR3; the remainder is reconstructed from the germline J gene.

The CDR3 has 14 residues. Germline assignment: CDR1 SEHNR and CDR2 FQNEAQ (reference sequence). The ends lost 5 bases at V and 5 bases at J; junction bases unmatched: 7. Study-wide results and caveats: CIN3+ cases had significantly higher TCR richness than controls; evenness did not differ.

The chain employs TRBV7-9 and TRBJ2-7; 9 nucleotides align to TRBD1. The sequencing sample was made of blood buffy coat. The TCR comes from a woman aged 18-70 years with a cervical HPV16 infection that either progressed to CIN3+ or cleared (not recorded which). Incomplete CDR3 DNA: TGTGCCAGCAGCCGCGGGGACAGGGACCACGAG. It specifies CASSRGDRDHE. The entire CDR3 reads CASSRGDRDHEQYF. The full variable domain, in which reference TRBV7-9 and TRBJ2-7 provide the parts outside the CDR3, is DTGVSQNPRHKITKRGQNVTFRCDPISEHNRLYWYRQTLGQGPEFLTYFQNEAQLEKSRLLSDRFSAERPKGSFSTLEIQRTEQGDSAMYLCASSRGDRDHEQYFGPGTRLTVT.